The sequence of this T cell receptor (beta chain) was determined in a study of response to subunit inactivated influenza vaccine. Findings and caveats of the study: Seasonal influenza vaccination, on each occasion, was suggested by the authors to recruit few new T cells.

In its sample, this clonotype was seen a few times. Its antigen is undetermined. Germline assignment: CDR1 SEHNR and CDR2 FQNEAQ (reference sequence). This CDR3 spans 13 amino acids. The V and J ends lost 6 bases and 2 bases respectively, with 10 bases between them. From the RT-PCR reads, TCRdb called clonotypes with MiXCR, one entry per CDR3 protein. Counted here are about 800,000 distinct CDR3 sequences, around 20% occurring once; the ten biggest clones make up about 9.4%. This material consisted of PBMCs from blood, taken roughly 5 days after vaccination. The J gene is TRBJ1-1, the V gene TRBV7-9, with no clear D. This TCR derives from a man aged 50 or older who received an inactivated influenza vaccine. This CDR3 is CASRAIINTEAFF. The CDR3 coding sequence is TGTGCCAGCAGGGCAATCATCAACACTGAAGCTTTCTTT.